The T cell receptor (beta chain) under discussion was sequenced for a study of cytomegalovirus exposure and HLA in healthy donors. Points from the study as a whole: V- and J-gene trimming in TCR beta was tied to a missense DCLRE1C variant by an analysis performed later. The study designated about 160 TCR beta chains cytomegalovirus-associated.

13 Jbeta primers and 60 Vbeta primers were used for the PCR. Repertoires were generated with immunoSEQ multiplex PCR, while TCRdb's copy carries only in-frame clones and drops some. The table has roughly 100,000 clones, 60% to 85% seen once. The sample holds one count of this clone. What it binds is unknown. The CDR3 extends over 17 amino acids. The germline gives CDR1 LGHNA, CDR2 YNFKEQ. The J segment lost 1 base and the V segment lost 0 bases, leaving 3 bases of the junction unmatched. Input material: PBMCs. This chain uses TRBV4-2 with TRBJ1-6, with TRBD1 identical over 7 bases. The receptor comes from a woman aged 40-49 years in good health and CMV-seropositive. For the CDR3, the DNA is TGTGCCAGCAGCCAAGATGGACAGGTGTCCTATAATTCACCCCTCCACTTT. Its translation is CASSQDGQVSYNSPLHF.